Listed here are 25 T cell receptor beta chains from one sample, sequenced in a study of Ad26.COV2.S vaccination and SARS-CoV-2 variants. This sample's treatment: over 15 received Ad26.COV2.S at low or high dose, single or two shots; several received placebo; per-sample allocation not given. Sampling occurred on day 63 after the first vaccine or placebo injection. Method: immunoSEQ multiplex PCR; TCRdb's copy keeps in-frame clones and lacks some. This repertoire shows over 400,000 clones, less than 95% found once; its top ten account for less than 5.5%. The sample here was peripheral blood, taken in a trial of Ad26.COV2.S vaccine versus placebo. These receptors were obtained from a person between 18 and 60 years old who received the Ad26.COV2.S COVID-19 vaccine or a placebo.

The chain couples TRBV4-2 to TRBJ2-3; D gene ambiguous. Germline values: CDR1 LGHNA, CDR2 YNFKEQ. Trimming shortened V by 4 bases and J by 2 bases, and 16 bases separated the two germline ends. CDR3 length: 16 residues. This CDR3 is CASSLEPELITDTQYF. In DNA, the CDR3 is TGTGCCAGCAGCCTCGAGCCGGAGTTAATCACAGATACGCAGTATTTT.

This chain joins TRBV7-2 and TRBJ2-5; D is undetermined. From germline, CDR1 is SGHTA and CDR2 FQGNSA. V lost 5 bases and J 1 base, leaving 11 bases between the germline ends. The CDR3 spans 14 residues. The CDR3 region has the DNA TGTGCCAGCAGCCCGCAGAGCCCCCAAGAGACCCAGTACTTC. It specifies CASSPQSPQETQYF.

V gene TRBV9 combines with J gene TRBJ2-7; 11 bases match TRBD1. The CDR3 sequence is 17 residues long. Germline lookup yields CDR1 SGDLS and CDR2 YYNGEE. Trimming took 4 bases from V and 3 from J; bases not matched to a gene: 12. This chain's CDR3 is CASSLFYSGTGGYEQYF. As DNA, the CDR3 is TGTGCCAGCAGCTTATTCTACTCCGGGACAGGGGGCTACGAGCAGTACTTC. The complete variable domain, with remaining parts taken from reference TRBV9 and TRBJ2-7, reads DSGVTQTPKHLITATGQRVTLRCSPRSGDLSVYWYQQSLDQGLQFLIQYYNGEERAKGNILERFSAQQFPDLHSELNLSSLELGDSALYFCASSLFYSGTGGYEQYFGPGTRLTVT.

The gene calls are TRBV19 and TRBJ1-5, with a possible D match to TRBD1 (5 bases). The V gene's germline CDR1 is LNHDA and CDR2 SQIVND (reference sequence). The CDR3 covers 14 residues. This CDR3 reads CVVGGLPGNQPQHF. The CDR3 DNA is TGTGTCGTTGGGGGGTTACCGGGCAATCAGCCCCAGCATTTT.

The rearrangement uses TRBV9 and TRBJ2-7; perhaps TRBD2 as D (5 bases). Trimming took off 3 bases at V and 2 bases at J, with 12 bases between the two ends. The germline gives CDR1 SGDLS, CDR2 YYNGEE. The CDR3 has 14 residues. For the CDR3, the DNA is TGTGCCAGCAGCGGCGGGCCTGGAGCCTACGAGCAGTACTTC. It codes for CASSGGPGAYEQYF.

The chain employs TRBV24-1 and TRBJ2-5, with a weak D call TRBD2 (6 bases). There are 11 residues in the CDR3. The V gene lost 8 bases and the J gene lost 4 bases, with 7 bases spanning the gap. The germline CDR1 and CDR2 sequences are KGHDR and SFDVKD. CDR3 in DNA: TGTGCCACCATGCGGGGAGAGACCCAGTACTTC. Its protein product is CATMRGETQYF.

DNA for the CDR3: TGTGATCGGGACAGGGGATTATACGAGCAGTACTTC. It specifies CDRDRGLYEQYF. The chain has TRBV6-4 and TRBJ2-7; 10 bases are shared with TRBD1. CDR1 and CDR2 (germline): MRHNA, SNTAGT. The CDR3 is 12 amino acids.

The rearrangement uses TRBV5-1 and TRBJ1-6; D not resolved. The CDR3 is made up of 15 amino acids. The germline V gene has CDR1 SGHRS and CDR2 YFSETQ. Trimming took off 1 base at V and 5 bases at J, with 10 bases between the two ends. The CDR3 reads CASSLTGSDNSPLHF. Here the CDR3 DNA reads TGCGCCAGCAGCTTGACCGGTTCTGATAATTCACCCCTCCACTTT.

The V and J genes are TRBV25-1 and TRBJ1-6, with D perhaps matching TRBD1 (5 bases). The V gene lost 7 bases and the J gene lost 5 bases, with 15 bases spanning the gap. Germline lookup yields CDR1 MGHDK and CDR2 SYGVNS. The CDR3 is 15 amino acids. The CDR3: CASMRGRGNNSPLHF. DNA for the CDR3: TGTGCCAGCATGAGGGGCCGCGGGAATAATTCACCCCTCCACTTT. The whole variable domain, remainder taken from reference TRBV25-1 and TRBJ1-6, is EADIYQTPRYLVIGTGKKITLECSQTMGHDKMYWYQQDPGMELHLIHYSYGVNSTEKGDLSSESTVSRIRTEHFPLTLESARPSHTSQYLCASMRGRGNNSPLHFGNGTRLTVT.

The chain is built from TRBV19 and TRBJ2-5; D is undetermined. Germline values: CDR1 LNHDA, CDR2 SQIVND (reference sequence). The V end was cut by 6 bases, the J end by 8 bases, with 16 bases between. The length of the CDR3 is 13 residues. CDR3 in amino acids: CASSNDAWQTQYF. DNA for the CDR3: TGTGCCAGTAGCAACGATGCTTGGCAAACCCAGTACTTC.

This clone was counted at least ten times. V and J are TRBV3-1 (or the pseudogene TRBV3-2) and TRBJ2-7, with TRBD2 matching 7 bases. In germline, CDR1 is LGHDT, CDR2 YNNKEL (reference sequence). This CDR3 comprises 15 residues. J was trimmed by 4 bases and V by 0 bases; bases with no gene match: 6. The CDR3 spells CASSQETGGWYEQYF. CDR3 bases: TGTGCCAGCAGCCAAGAGACGGGAGGATGGTACGAGCAGTACTTC.

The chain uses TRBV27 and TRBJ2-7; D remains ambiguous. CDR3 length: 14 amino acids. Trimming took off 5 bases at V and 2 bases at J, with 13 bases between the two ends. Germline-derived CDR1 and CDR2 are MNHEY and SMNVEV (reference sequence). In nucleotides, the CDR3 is TGTGCCAGCAGTCCTCGAAGTCGAACCTACGAGCAGTACTTC. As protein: CASSPRSRTYEQYF.

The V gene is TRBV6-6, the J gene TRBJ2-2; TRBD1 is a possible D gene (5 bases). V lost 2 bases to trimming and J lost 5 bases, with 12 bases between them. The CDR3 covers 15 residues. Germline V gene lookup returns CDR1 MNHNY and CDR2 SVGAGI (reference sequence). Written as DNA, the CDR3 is TGTGCCAGCAGTTACGGGCAGGGCTATACCGGGGAGCTGTTTTTT. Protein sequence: CASSYGQGYTGELFF.

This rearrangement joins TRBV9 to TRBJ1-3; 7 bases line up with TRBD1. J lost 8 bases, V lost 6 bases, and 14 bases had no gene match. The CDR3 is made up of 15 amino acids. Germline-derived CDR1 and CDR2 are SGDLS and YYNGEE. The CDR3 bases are TGTGCCAGCAATCCGGGACAGCTGTATTTAGACACCATATATTTT. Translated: CASNPGQLYLDTIYF.

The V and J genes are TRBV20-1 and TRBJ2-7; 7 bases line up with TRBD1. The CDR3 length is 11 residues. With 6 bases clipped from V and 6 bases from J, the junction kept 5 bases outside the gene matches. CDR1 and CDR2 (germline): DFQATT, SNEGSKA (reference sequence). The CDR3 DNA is TGCAGTGCGAACAGGGGTGGCGAGCAGTACTTC. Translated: CSANRGGEQYF.

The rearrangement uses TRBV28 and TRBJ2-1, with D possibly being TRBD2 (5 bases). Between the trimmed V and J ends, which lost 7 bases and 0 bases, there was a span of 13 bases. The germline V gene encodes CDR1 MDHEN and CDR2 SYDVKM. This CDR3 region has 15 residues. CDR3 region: CASTPGGSSYNEQFF. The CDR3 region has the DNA TGTGCCAGCACCCCCGGAGGCAGCTCCTACAATGAGCAGTTCTTC.

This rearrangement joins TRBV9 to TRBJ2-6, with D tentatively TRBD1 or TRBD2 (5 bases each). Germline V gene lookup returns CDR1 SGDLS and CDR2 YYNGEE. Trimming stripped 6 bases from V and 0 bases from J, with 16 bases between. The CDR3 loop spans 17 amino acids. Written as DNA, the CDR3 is TGTGCCAGCAACAAAAGGGACGCCCACTCTGGGGCCAACGTCCTGACTTTC. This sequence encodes CASNKRDAHSGANVLTF.

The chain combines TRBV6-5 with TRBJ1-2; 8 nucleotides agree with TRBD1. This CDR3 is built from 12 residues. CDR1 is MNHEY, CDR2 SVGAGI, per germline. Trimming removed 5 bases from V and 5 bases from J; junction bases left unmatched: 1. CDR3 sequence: CASSRQGYGYTF. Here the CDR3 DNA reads TGTGCCAGCAGTAGACAGGGGTATGGCTACACCTTC.

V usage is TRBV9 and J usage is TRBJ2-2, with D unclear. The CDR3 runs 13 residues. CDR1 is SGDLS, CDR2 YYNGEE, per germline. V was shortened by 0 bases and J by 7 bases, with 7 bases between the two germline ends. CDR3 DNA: TGTGCCAGCAGCGTAGTTGGGGTCGGGGAGCTGTTTTTT. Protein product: CASSVVGVGELFF.

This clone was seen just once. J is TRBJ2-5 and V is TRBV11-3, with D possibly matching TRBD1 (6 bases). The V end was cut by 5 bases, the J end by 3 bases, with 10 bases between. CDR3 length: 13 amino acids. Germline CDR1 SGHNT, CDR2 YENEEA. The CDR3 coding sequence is TGTGCCAGCAGCCATCGGACAGAAGAGACCCAGTACTTC. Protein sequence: CASSHRTEETQYF.

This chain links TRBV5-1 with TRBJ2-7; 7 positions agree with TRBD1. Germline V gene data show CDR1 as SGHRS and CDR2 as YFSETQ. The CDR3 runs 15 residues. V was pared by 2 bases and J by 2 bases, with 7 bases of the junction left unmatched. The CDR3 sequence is CASSLRGRSPYEQYF. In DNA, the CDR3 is TGCGCCAGCAGCTTAAGGGGGCGATCCCCCTACGAGCAGTACTTC.

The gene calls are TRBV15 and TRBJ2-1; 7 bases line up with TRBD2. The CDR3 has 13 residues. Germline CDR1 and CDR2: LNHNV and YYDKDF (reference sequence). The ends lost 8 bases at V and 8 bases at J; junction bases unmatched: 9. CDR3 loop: CATAALTSYEQFF. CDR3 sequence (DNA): TGTGCCACCGCCGCCTTGACTAGCTATGAGCAGTTCTTC.

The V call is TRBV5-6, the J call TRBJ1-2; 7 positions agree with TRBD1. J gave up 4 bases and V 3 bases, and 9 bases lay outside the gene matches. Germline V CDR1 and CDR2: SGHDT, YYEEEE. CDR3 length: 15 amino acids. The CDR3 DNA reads TGTGCCAGCAGCTATGGGACAGTAAATTCCTATGGCTACACCTTC. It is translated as CASSYGTVNSYGYTF.

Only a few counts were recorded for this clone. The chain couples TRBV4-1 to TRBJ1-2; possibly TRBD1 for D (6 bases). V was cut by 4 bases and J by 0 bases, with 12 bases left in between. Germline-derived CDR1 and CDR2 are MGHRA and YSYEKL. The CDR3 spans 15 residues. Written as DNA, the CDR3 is TGCGCCAGCAGCCGGACAGATTCTTCTAACTATGGCTACACCTTC. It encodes CASSRTDSSNYGYTF.

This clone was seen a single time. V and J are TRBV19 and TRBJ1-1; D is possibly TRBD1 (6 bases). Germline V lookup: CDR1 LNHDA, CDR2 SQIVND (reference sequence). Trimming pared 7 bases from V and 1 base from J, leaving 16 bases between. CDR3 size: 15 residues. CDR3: CASTLRGPRNTEAFF. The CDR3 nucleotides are TGTGCCAGTACCCTTCGGGGGCCGAGGAACACTGAAGCTTTCTTT.